This record looks at one T cell receptor beta chain sequence and its context. Its matching antigen is unknown. The data were taken from a study of PD-1 blockade in classical Hodgkin lymphoma. In the study overall: Once every 2 weeks, patients received intravenous nivolumab at 3 mg/kg.

Time point given: cycle 4 day 1 (C4D1), after 6 weeks of nivolumab. There was relapse after autologous stem cell transplantation in every patient, and there was variation in brentuximab vedotin exposure. J lost 2 bases, V lost 1 base, and 6 bases had no gene match. The V gene's germline CDR1 is KGHSH and CDR2 LQKENI. This CDR3 has 16 amino acids. Method: immunoSEQ multiplex PCR; TCRdb's copy keeps in-frame clones and lacks some. The table includes about 47,000 clones, 80% detected once. Study-wide results and caveats: TCR diversity in CD4+, not CD8+, cells rose significantly by C4D1. Reported findings placed baseline TCR diversity lower in newly diagnosed patients (compared with healthy donors).

The J gene is TRBJ2-3, the V gene TRBV18; 7 positions match TRBD1. The receptor's source is a human donor with classical Hodgkin lymphoma. The sample here was peripheral blood mononuclear cells (PBMCs), taken before the fourth cycle of nivolumab. The CDR3 loop is CASSPLDTGDTDTQYF. The CDR3, as DNA: TGTGCCAGCTCACCACTTGACACAGGGGACACAGATACGCAGTATTTT.